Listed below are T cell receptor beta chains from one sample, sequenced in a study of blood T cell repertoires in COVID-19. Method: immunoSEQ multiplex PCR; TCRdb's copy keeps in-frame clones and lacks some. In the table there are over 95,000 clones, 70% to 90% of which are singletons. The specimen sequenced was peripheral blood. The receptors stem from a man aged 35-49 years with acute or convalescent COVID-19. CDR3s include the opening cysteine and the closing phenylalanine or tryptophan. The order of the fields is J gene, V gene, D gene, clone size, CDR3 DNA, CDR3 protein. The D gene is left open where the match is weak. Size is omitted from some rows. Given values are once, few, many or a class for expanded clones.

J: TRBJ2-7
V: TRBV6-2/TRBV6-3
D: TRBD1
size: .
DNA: TGTGCCAGCAGTTACACCCGGATTGCGGACAGGGTCGAGCAGTACTTC
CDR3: CASSYTRIADRVEQYF

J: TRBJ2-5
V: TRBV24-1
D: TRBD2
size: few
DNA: TGTGCCACCAGTGATGGGGGGGTAAAGACCCAGTACTTC
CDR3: CATSDGGVKTQYF

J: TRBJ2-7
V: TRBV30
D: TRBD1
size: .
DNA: TGTGCCTGGAGCCTAGGGGGCGCCGAGCAGTACTTC
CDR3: CAWSLGGAEQYF

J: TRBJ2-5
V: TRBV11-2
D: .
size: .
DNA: TGTGCCAGCAGCTTAAACTCACAAGAGACCCAGTACTTC
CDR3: CASSLNSQETQYF

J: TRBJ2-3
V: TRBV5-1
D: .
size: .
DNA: TGCGCCAGCGGGGACACCGGCACAGATACGCAGTATTTT
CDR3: CASGDTGTDTQYF

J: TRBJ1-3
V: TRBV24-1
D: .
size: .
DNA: TGTGCCACCAAGAAGTGGGGAGTTCGCTCTGGAAACACCATATATTTT
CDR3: CATKKWGVRSGNTIYF

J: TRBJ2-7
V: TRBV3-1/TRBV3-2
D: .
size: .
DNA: TGTGCCAGCAGCCAAGCGGGGGGCGGCTACGAGCAGTACTTC
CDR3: CASSQAGGGYEQYF

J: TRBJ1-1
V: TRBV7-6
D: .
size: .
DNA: TGTGCCAGCAGCTTAGTCGGAGGGCTGAACACTGAAGCTTTCTTT
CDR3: CASSLVGGLNTEAFF

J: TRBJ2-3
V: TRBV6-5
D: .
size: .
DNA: TGTGCCAGCAGTTTCAGACTCGCTTCCACAGATACGCAGTATTTT
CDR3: CASSFRLASTDTQYF

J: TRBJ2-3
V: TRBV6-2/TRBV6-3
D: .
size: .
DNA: TGTGCCAGCAGTTACTCACAGGAGCAGTATTTT
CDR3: CASSYSQEQYF

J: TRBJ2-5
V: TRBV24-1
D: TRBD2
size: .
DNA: TGTGCCACCAGGGGAGCGGGGGCTCAAGAGACCCAGTACTTC
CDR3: CATRGAGAQETQYF

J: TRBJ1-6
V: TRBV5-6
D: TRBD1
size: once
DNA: TGTGCCAGCAGCGGACCGGGACAGGGAAGTTCACCCCTCCACTTT
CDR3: CASSGPGQGSSPLHF

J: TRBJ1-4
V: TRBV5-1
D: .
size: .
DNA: TGCGCCAGCAGCTCCGGGGTCGGGGAAAAACTGTTTTTT
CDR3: CASSSGVGEKLFF

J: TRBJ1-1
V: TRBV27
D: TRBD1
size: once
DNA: TGTGCCAGCAGTCGTACAGGGGTAGGCACTGAAGCTTTCTTT
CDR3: CASSRTGVGTEAFF

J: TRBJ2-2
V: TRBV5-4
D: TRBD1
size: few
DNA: TGTGCCAGCAGCTTGGGACAGGGGACCGGGGAGCTGTTTTTT
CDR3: CASSLGQGTGELFF

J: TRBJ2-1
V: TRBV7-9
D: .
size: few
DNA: TGTGCCAGCAGCGTCCAACAGTACAATGAGCAGTTCTTC
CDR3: CASSVQQYNEQFF

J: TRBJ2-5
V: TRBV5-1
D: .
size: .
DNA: TGCGCCAGCAGCTTCGTGGAGACCCAGTACTTC
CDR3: CASSFVETQYF

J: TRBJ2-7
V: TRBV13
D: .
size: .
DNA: TGTGCCAGCAGCTCGACAGGAAGAACCTACGAGCAGTACTTC
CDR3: CASSSTGRTYEQYF

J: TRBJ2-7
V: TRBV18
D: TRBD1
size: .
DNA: TGTGCCAGCTCACCAGGGACAGGGGACTACGAGCAGTACTTC
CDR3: CASSPGTGDYEQYF

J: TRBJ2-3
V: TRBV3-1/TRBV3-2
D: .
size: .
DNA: TGTGCCAGCAGCCTACGCGCGGGCTTCGTAGATACGCAGTATTTT
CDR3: CASSLRAGFVDTQYF

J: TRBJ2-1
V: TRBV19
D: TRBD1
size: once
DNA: TGTGCCAGTAGCCCAGACAGGGCTAGTGAGCAGTTCTTC
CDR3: CASSPDRASEQFF

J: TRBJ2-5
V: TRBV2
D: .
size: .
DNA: TGTGCCAGCAGCACGGTAGAGACCCAGTACTTC
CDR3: CASSTVETQYF

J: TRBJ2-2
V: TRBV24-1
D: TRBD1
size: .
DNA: TGTGCCACCAGTGATCCGGGACAGGGGGACACCGGGGAGCTGTTTTTT
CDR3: CATSDPGQGDTGELFF

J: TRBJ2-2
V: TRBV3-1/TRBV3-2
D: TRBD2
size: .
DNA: TGTGCCAGCAGCCCGACTAGCGGGGGCTGGGAGCTGTTTTTT
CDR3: CASSPTSGGWELFF

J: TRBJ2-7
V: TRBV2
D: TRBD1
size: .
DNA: TGTGCCAGCAGTTTTACAGGGGAGGAGCAGTACTTC
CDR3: CASSFTGEEQYF

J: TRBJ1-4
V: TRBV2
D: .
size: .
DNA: TGTGCCAGCAGTGGTCAGCGGATACAGGGCTCTAATGAAAAACTGTTTTTT
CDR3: CASSGQRIQGSNEKLFF

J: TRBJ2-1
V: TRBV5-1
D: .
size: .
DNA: TGCGCCAGCAGCATCACCGGACAGACCTACAATGAGCAGTTCTTC
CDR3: CASSITGQTYNEQFF

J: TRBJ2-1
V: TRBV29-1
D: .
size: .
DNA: TGCAGCGTTGAAGATCACGGGGATGAGCAGTTCTTC
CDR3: CSVEDHGDEQFF

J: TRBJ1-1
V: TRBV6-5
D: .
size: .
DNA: TGTGCCAGCAGTCCAACAGGGAATACTGAAGCTTTCTTT
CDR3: CASSPTGNTEAFF

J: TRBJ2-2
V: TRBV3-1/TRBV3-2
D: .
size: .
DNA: TGTGCCAGCAGCCAAGACCGGCGAGGGGGGGAGCTGTTTTTT
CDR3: CASSQDRRGGELFF

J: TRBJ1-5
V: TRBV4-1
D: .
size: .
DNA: TGCGCCAGCAGCCAAGAGGGCATCAGTCAGCCCCAGCATTTT
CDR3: CASSQEGISQPQHF

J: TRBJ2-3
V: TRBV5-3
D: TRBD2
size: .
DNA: TGTGCCAGAAGCTCAAGCGGACTAGCGGGTGCAGATACGCAGTATTTT
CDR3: CARSSSGLAGADTQYF

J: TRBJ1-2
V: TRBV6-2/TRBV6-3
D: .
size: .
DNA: TGTGCCAGCAGTCAACAGGGCCTCTATGGCTACACCTTC
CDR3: CASSQQGLYGYTF

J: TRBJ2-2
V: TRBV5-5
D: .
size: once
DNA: TGTGCCAGCAGCCCAAACGGACAGACCGGGGAGCTGTTTTTT
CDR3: CASSPNGQTGELFF

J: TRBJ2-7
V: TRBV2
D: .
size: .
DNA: TGTGCCAGCAGTAACGGTTGGGGAGCCTACGAGCAGTACTTC
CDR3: CASSNGWGAYEQYF

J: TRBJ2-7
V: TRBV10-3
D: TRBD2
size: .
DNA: TGTGCCATCGCCCCGACTAGCGGCCCCTACGAGCAGTACTTC
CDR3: CAIAPTSGPYEQYF

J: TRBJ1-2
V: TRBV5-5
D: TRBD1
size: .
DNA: TGTGCCAGCAGCTCCGGGACAGGGGACTATGGCTACACCTTC
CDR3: CASSSGTGDYGYTF

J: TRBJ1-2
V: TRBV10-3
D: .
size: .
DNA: TGTGCCCTTCGGGGGGTTGGCTATGGCTACACCTTC
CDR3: CALRGVGYGYTF

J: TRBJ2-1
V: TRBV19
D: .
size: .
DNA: TGTGCCAGTAGTAGAGGGTTCCCGAGCTCCTACAATGAGCAGTTCTTC
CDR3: CASSRGFPSSYNEQFF

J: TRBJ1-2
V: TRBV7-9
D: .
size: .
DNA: TGTGCCAGCAGCCCGTATCGGGTGGATCCTAACTATGGCTACACCTTC
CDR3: CASSPYRVDPNYGYTF

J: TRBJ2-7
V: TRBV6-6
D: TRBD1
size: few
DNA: TGTGCCAGCAGTAGGGACAGGGGTTTCTACGAGCAGTACTTC
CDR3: CASSRDRGFYEQYF

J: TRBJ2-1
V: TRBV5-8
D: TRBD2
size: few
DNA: TGTGCCAGCAGCTTGGCATTAGCGGGGGCAGGTGAGCAGTTCTTC
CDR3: CASSLALAGAGEQFF

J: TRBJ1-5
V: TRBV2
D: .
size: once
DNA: TGTGCCAGCAAGCCAGAGACAGATAGCAATCAGCCCCAGCATTTT
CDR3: CASKPETDSNQPQHF

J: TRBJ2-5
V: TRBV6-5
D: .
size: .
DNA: TGTGCCAGCAGTTACTCCGTCCAAGAGACCCAGTACTTC
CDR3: CASSYSVQETQYF

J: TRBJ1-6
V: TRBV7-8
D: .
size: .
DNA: TGTGCCAGCAGCTTAGGGGGGGGATCACCCCTCCACTTT
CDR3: CASSLGGGSPLHF

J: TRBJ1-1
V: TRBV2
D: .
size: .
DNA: TGTGCCAGCCCCAAGGCAGCCGGGGACACTGAAGCTTTCTTT
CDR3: CASPKAAGDTEAFF

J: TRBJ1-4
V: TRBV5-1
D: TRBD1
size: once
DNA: TGCGCCAGCAGCCAGCAGAGCGGACAGGGGTCCAAAAAACTGTTTTTT
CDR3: CASSQQSGQGSKKLFF

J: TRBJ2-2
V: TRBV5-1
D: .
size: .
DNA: TGCGCCAGCAGCGACCGACGGGGGTCCGGGGAGCTGTTTTTT
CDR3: CASSDRRGSGELFF

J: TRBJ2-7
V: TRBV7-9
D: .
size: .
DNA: TGTGCCAGCAGCTTATATGACGAGCAGTACTTC
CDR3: CASSLYDEQYF

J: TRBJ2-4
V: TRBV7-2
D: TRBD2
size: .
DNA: TGTGCCAGCAGCTCTCGACTAGCGGGGGGACTAGCCAAAAACATTCAGTACTTC
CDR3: CASSSRLAGGLAKNIQYF